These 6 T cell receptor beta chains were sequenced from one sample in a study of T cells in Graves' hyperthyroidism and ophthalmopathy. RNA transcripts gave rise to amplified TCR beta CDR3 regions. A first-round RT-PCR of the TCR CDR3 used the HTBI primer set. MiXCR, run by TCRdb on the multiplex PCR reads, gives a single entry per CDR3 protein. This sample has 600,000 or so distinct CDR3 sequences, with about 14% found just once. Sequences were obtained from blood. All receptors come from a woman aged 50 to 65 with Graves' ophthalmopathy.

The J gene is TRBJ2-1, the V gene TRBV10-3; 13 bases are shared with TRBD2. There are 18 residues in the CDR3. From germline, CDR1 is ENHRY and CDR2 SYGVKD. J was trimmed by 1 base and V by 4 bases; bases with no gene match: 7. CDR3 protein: CAISGSGTSGKSYNEQFF. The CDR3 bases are TGTGCCATCAGTGGGTCCGGGACTAGCGGGAAGTCCTACAATGAGCAGTTCTTC.

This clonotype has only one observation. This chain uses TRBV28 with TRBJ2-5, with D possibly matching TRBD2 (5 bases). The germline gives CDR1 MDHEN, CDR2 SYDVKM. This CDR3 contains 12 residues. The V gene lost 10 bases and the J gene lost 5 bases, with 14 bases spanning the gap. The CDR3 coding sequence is TGTGCCACTAATAGCGTTCGGGAGACCCAGTACTTC. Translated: CATNSVRETQYF.

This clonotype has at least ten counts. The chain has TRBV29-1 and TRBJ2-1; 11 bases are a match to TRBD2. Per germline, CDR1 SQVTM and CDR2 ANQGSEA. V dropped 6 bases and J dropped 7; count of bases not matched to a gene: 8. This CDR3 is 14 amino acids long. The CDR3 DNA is TGCAGCGTGGAACTAGCGGGAGCTGGGAATGAGCAGTTCTTC. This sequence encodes CSVELAGAGNEQFF.

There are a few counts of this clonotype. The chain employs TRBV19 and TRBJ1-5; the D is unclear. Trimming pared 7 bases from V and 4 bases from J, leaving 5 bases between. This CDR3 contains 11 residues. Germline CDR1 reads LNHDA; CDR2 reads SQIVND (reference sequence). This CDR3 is CASTTNQPQHF. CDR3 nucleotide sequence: TGTGCCAGTACCACTAATCAGCCCCAGCATTTT.

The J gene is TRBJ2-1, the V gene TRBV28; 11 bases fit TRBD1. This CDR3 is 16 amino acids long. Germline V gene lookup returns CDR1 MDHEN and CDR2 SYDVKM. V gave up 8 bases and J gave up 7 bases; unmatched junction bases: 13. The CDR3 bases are TGTGCCAGCCCACCCCCCGGGACAGGGGGTTCGAATGAGCAGTTCTTC. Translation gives CASPPPGTGGSNEQFF. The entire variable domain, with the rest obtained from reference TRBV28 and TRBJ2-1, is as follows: DVKVTQSSRYLVKRTGEKVFLECVQDMDHENMFWYRQDPGLGLRLIYFSYDVKMKEKGDIPEGYSVSREKKERFSLILESASTNQTSMYLCASPPPGTGGSNEQFFGPGTRLTVL.

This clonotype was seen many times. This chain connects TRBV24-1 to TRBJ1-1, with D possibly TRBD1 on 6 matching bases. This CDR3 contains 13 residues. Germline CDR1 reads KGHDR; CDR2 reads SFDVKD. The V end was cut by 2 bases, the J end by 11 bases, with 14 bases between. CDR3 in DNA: TGTGCCACCAGTGATTCTGACACAGGGTTGGCTTTCTTT. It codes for CATSDSDTGLAFF.